This T cell receptor (beta chain) stems from a study of PD-L1 blockade in urothelial cancer (dated by TCRdb to between 2016 and 2019). At the level of the whole study: Every patient began therapy in the mid-2010s and was given atezolizumab 1,200 mg intravenously every 3 weeks. About 90% of the 29 patients were identified as males with urothelial cancer of bladder origin, and a prior smoking history was reported by 18 of 29 patients. In the same patients, pretreatment tumors underwent whole exome sequencing and RNA sequencing in addition to TCR sequencing. Durable clinical benefit meant progression-free survival longer than 6 months, and TCR features were also tested against progression-free and overall survival. Blood samples yielded a median of about 150,000 T cells and more than 80,000 unique TCRs, with median clonality approximately 0.08. Blood samples were analyzed at 3 weeks after treatment start (second dose) and at 6 weeks after treatment start. Under 10 patients achieved durable clinical benefit and about 19 did not. Pretreatment tumor samples, along with matched peripheral blood collected serially before and after atezolizumab treatment, underwent TCR sequencing. Under 30 patients had pretreatment blood TCR-seq, around 25 had at least one posttreatment blood collection, and around 25 had tumor TCR-seq. Patients had an ECOG performance status of 0 or 1 and had received between 0 and 3 prior chemotherapy regimens. The study, an exploratory multi-omic analysis, examined somatic, immune and clinical correlates of response to PD-L1 blockade with atezolizumab in urothelial cancer. On the study overall, not on this receptor specifically: A pretreatment peripheral blood TCR clonality below the median was linked to improved progression-free and overall survival. Because the sample size was small (n of about 29) and many of the analyses were exploratory, the results are meant to be hypothesis-generating. Among patients with durable benefit, tumor-associated TCR clones showed greater expansion in peripheral blood 3 weeks after treatment started (n of about 21, p = 0.022).

Synthetic TCR analog templates were spiked into each PCR so that absolute template abundance could be estimated from read counts. The immunoSEQ assay was used to amplify TCRbeta CDR3 regions from genomic DNA with bias-controlled V and J gene primers. Rearranged TCRbeta segments were sequenced at approximately 20X coverage. Processing in the source paper ran as follows. Clustering was used to correct sequencing errors, and CDR3s were annotated against IMGT so that V, D and J genes could be assigned. Downstream analyses used only productive TCRbeta rearrangements and left out out-of-frame or stop-codon sequences. To compute clonality, Shannon entropy was normalized by the log of the number of unique productive sequences and then subtracted from one. Fisher's exact test with Benjamini-Hochberg correction, using a cutoff of adjusted p below 0.01, was how clones that differed between time points or between blood and tumor were identified. Not all clones reach the TCRdb copy of this immuneACCESS table, which keeps in-frame sequences only. Checked studies attribute under half of the gap to unresolved V genes and leave the rest unexplained. V, J and clone size derive from that table, while D and trimming were established from the DNA sequence. The sample profile shows roughly 45,000 clones; around 82% of them were found once. Of the sample, less than 15% falls within the top ten clones.

Concerning this clone: This clone's antigen is unknown. The record has no base qualities; no much larger clone is one base away.

Explained via the paper, the time point label denotes: peripheral blood 6 weeks after treatment start. The cohort comprised fewer than 35 patients with locally advanced or metastatic urothelial carcinoma treated at Memorial Sloan Kettering on a trial protocol. Peripheral blood mononuclear cells were collected pretreatment and during treatment, at between 1 and 8 total time points per patient. The Qiagen DNeasy Blood extraction kit was used to purify genomic DNA from total PBMCs and from tumor samples. PBMCs were collected pretreatment and during treatment, and were isolated and stored as previously described. After removal of 4 bases from V and 5 bases from J, the junction retains 21 bases not matched to a gene. According to the germline V gene (reference sequence), CDR1 reads LNHDA and CDR2 reads SQIVND. The CDR3 measures 20 amino acids from cysteine to phenylalanine. CDR3 DNA only is kept here, 60 bases in frame from base 1.

The origin of this receptor is a man aged 55-75 years with urothelial cancer. Sequences were derived from PBMCs, sampled around atezolizumab (anti-PD-L1) treatment. The V gene is TRBV19 and the J gene is TRBJ2-1; the central 9 bases match TRBD2. The nucleotide sequence reads TGTGCCAGTAGTACTCGACGGGCGGGAGGGCCTAGGGGGAGGGACAATGAGCAGTTCTTC. It translates as CASSTRRAGGPRGRDNEQFF.